The source of this TCR beta chain is a study of T cell repertoires in cytomegalovirus infection. Study-wide results and limits: HLA-C-restricted, CMV-specific TCR beta clonotypes were dominant ex vivo. People with CMV and the relevant HLA were identified by cumulative public TCR beta family frequency.

Germline CDR1 and CDR2: ENHRY and SYGVKD. This CDR3 spans 15 amino acids. The V end was cut by 3 bases, the J end by 3 bases, with 12 bases between. TCRdb processed the reads anew with MiXCR; each CDR3 protein has one entry. The sample lists 550,000 to 700,000 distinct CDR3 sequences; around two fifths were seen once. This clonotype was found many times. Its antigen is unknown. This clonotype originated in a human donor in good health (CMV status not recorded). Some clones in this sample may be carry-over from other donors' samples. The rearrangement joins TRBV10-3 to TRBJ1-5, with a weak D call TRBD1 (5 bases). Sample: cultured PBMCs, taken from culture after CMV antigen stimulation. CDR3 amino acids: CAISDPNRTNQPQHF. The CDR3 DNA is TGTGCCATCAGTGACCCTAACAGGACCAATCAGCCCCAGCATTTT.